The clone carrying this T cell receptor beta chain has ten or more counts. What it binds is unknown. Each CDR3 protein is one row after TCRdb ran MiXCR on the reads. The sample has approximately 76,000 distinct CDR3 sequences, about 3.8% seen once. Germline CDR1 is SGHDT and CDR2 is YYEEEE. The CDR3 is made up of 13 amino acids. V was cut by 4 bases and J by 5 bases, with 13 bases left in between. The data stem from a study of T cell repertoires in cytomegalovirus infection. Across the study: The public TCR beta signatures pointed to both CMV infection and matching HLA type. Study results and limitations: The study found HLA-C-restricted CMV-specific TCR beta clonotypes dominating the ex vivo response.

The sample consisted of PBMCs. The chain couples TRBV5-6 to TRBJ2-7; perhaps D is TRBD1 or TRBD2 (5 bases each). The clonotype was recovered from a human donor in good health (CMV status not recorded). Some clones in this sample may be carry-over from other donors' samples. CDR3 region: CASSVGLGDEQYF. The CDR3 DNA is TGTGCCAGCAGCGTTGGACTGGGGGACGAGCAGTACTTC.